Each of the 21 T cell receptor beta chains below was sequenced from the same sample in a study of T cell repertoires in cytomegalovirus infection. Using its own MiXCR run on the reads, TCRdb lists one record per CDR3 protein. Of 650,000 to 850,000 distinct CDR3 sequences listed, 25% to 35% are singletons. These TCRs' antigens remain unknown. The specimen was cultured CD8+ T cells from PBMCs, collected from culture after CMV antigen stimulation. The receptors were gathered from a human donor in good health (CMV status not recorded). Some clones in this sample may be carry-over from other donors' samples.

The V and J genes are TRBV12-5 and TRBJ2-1; 8 nucleotides align to TRBD2. Germline-derived CDR1 and CDR2 are LGHNT and FRNRAP. V trimming: 9 bases; J trimming: 4 bases; junction bases outside the gene matches: 5. The CDR3 has 13 residues. The DNA for the CDR3 is TGTGCTAGCTGCCGGGGGGGTTACAATGAGCAGTTCTTC. The encoded protein is CASCRGGYNEQFF.

This clonotype was observed a few times. CDR3 in amino acids: CASRLSGGTYEQYV. DNA of the CDR3: TGTGCCAGCAGATTAAGCGGGGGGACCTACGAGCAGTACGTC. The rearrangement joins TRBV28 to TRBJ2-7; 9 bases agree with TRBD2. CDR3 length: 14 amino acids. Germline CDR1 and CDR2: MDHEN and SYDVKM. The V gene end was trimmed by 6 bases and the J gene end by 2 bases; junction bases not matched to a gene: 5.

This clonotype was seen many times. V and J are TRBV7-8 and TRBJ2-7; D possibly matches TRBD1 or TRBD2 (5 bases each). Germline loops: CDR1 SGHVS, CDR2 FQNEAQ. The CDR3 length is 15 residues. Trimming took 0 bases from V and 4 from J, leaving 13 bases between them. The CDR3 DNA follows: TGTGCCAGCAGCTTAGCGGGACCCCCGGGGTACGAGCAGTACTTC. This codes for CASSLAGPPGYEQYF.

The CDR3 here is CASSFVGQGDTEAFF. CDR3 nucleotide sequence: TGTGCCAGCAGCTTCGTTGGACAGGGGGACACTGAAGCTTTCTTT. The V and J genes are TRBV7-9 and TRBJ1-1; 10 bases line up with TRBD1. Trimming at V came to 3 bases and at J to 3 bases, leaving 4 bases not matched to a gene. This CDR3 region has 15 residues. In germline, CDR1 is SEHNR, CDR2 FQNEAQ (reference sequence).

This clonotype was counted a few times. The J gene is TRBJ1-5, the V gene TRBV6-5; tentative D call: TRBD1 (5 bases). Germline V gene sequence: CDR1 MNHEY, CDR2 SVGAGI. V dropped 0 bases and J dropped 4 bases, with 10 bases sitting between them. The CDR3 is 15 residues long. CDR3 in amino acids: CASSYSAGKNQPQHF. The CDR3 coding sequence is TGTGCCAGCAGTTACTCAGCAGGGAAAAATCAGCCCCAGCATTTT.

This clonotype was recorded once. The rearrangement joins TRBV27 to TRBJ2-7; D uncertain. CDR1 and CDR2 from the germline V gene are MNHEY and SMNVEV (reference sequence). The length of the CDR3 is 13 residues. V was cut by 0 bases and J by 3 bases, with 6 bases left in between. CDR3: CASSLSSGYEQYV. The CDR3 DNA sequence: TGTGCCAGCAGTTTATCTTCTGGCTACGAGCAGTACGTC.

This clonotype was counted a few times. V usage is TRBV4-1 and J usage is TRBJ2-5; D remains unclear. The CDR3 loop spans 18 amino acids. CDR1 is MGHRA and CDR2 is YSYEKL in the germline V gene. Trimming shortened V by 0 bases and J by 3 bases, and 20 bases separated the two germline ends. The CDR3 coding sequence is TGCGCCAGCAGCCAAGAGACGAGTCTATGGACGGAAGAAGAGACCCAGTACTTC. Translating it yields CASSQETSLWTEEETQYF.

This clonotype was observed a few times. The gene calls are TRBV23-1 and TRBJ2-7, with D possibly being TRBD1 (5 bases). TRBV23-1 is filed as an ORF, its function uncertain. The CDR3 is made up of 24 amino acids. The V end lost 0 bases, the J end lost 1 base, and 37 bases lay between the germline ends. In nucleotides, the CDR3 is TGCGCCAGCAGTCAATCCCATCACAGGCCCCATAAGACAGCGATAGAGGCTGTATCCTACGAGCAGTACGTC. It translates to CASSQSHHRPHKTAIEAVSYEQYV.

This clonotype has at least ten counts. The chain uses TRBV7-2 and TRBJ1-5; 7 bases match TRBD1. J was trimmed by 5 bases and V by 4 bases; bases with no gene match: 8. This CDR3 is 15 amino acids long. Germline-derived CDR1 and CDR2 are SGHTA and FQGNSA. Here the CDR3 reads CASSWFDRADQPQHF. The CDR3 nucleotides read TGTGCCAGCAGCTGGTTTGACAGGGCAGATCAGCCCCAGCATTTT.

The chain has TRBV15 and TRBJ1-1; maybe TRBD1 (6 bases). Germline V gives CDR1 LNHNV, CDR2 YYDKDF (reference sequence). The CDR3 consists of 17 residues. V was trimmed by 0 bases and J by 3 bases, leaving 17 bases between them. The CDR3, as DNA: TGTGCCACCAGCAGAGAACAGGGTGATACTAGAGACACTGAAGCTTTCTTT. Protein sequence: CATSREQGDTRDTEAFF.

This sequence joins TRBV28 and TRBJ2-2, with D perhaps TRBD1 or TRBD2 (6 bases each). The CDR3 contains 14 residues. V was trimmed by 7 bases and J by 7 bases, leaving 16 bases between them. Germline assignment: CDR1 MDHEN and CDR2 SYDVKM. CDR3 nucleotides: TGTGCCAGCACCCTCACGGGGGCGGGCGGGGAGCTGTTTTTT. Protein product: CASTLTGAGGELFF.

The chain is built from TRBV7-9 and TRBJ2-3; no firm D call. Between the trimmed V and J ends, which lost 6 bases and 0 bases, there was a span of 10 bases. Germline V CDR1 and CDR2: SEHNR, FQNEAQ (reference sequence). The CDR3 contains 14 residues. The CDR3 reads CASSSTDSTDTQYF. The CDR3 DNA reads as TGTGCCAGCAGTTCTACTGACAGCACAGATACGCAGTATTTT.

CDR3 in amino acids: CASSYSTSGSLATNEKLFF. The CDR3 DNA is TGTGCCAGCAGTTACTCGACATCAGGGTCCCTTGCAACTAATGAAAAACTGTTTTTT. The chain recombines TRBV6-5 with TRBJ1-4; TRBD1 might be the D (5 bases). Germline V gene lookup returns CDR1 MNHEY and CDR2 SVGAGI. This CDR3 is 19 amino acids long. Between the trimmed V and J ends, which lost 0 bases and 0 bases, there was a span of 17 bases.

This clonotype has a handful of counts. The rearrangement joins TRBV4-1 to TRBJ2-3; no reliable D call. Germline CDR1 and CDR2: MGHRA and YSYEKL. Trimming took 0 bases from V and 2 from J, leaving 9 bases between them. This CDR3 has 15 amino acids. The CDR3 sequence is CASSQELSDTDTQYF. CDR3 nucleotide sequence: TGCGCCAGCAGCCAAGAACTTTCGGACACAGATACGCAGTATTTT.

This clonotype has a handful of counts. The J gene is TRBJ2-4, the V gene TRBV6-1; 7 nucleotides align to TRBD1. Per germline, CDR1 MNHNS and CDR2 SASEGT. The length of the CDR3 is 13 residues. The trim removed 2 bases at V and 10 bases at J, leaving 5 bases unmatched. CDR3 bases: TGTGCCAGCAGTGAATTAGGGGGCGGGATTCAGTACTTC. Translated, it gives CASSELGGGIQYF.

This clonotype has just a few counts. The chain has TRBV19 and TRBJ2-1; D is unresolved. The germline V and J ends were trimmed by 6 bases and 6 bases, with 9 bases remaining between them. Per the germline V gene, CDR1 is LNHDA and CDR2 is SQIVND (reference sequence). CDR3 length: 12 residues. CDR3 region: CASRLGSNEQFF. CDR3 bases: TGTGCCAGTAGACTCGGTAGCAATGAGCAGTTCTTC. Based on the CDR3 plus reference TRBV19 and TRBJ2-1, the full variable domain is DGGITQSPKYLFRKEGQNVTLSCEQNLNHDAMYWYRQDPGQGLRLIYYSQIVNDFQKGDIAEGYSVSREKKESFPLTVTSAQKNPTAFYLCASRLGSNEQFFGPGTRLTVL.

Only a few counts were recorded for this clonotype. J is TRBJ2-7 and V is TRBV14, with D uncertain. Germline V gene lookup returns CDR1 SGHDN and CDR2 FVKESK. The CDR3 sequence is 12 residues long. Trimming took 4 bases from V and 10 from J, leaving 14 bases between them. The DNA for the CDR3 is TGTGCCAGCAGCCCCCGCGAAATCGAACAGTACTTC. Residues: CASSPREIEQYF.

About this clonotype itself: A junction end diverges from the germline sequence, so it may reflect a read error. The chain couples TRBV7-9 to TRBJ2-1; the D is unclear. The CDR3 totals 15 residues. The germline V gene encodes CDR1 SEHNR and CDR2 FQNEAQ (reference sequence). The CDR3: CANSLGSFSDNEQFF. DNA of the CDR3: TGTGCCAACAGCTTAGGGTCGTTCAGCGACAATGAGCAGTTCTTC.

A few counts support this clonotype. The chain is built from TRBV12-3 or TRBV12-4 and TRBJ1-1, with D perhaps matching TRBD1 (6 bases). Between the trimmed V and J ends, which lost 5 bases and 2 bases, there was a span of 18 bases. This CDR3 contains 16 residues. The CDR3 region is CASSRTDWGGNTEAFF. The CDR3 nucleotides read TGTGCCAGCAGTCGGACCGATTGGGGGGGCAACACTGAAGCTTTCTTT.

The chain is built from TRBV7-3 and TRBJ1-5; D call uncertain. CDR1 and CDR2 (germline): SGHTA, FQGTGA. This CDR3 is 16 amino acids long. Deletions cut 0 bases from V and 0 bases from J, with 9 bases between. This CDR3 is CASSLTCNNSNQPQHF. Here the CDR3 DNA reads TGTGCCAGCAGCTTAACATGTAACAATAGCAATCAGCCCCAGCATTTT.

The chain has TRBV20-1 and TRBJ1-1; D unclear. Trimming shortened V by 6 bases and J by 0 bases, and 11 bases separated the two germline ends. Germline V gene data show CDR1 as DFQATT and CDR2 as SNEGSKA (reference sequence). The CDR3 has 13 amino acids. The CDR3 is CSALAPMNTEAFF. The CDR3 DNA follows: TGCAGTGCCCTGGCACCGATGAACACTGAAGCTTTCTTT.